This record looks at one TCR beta chain sequence and its context. Its antigen has not been determined. No qualities accompany the bases; no much larger clone lies one base away. The V end loses 7 bases and the J end loses 4 bases, and a stretch of 20 bases separates them. The CDR3, from cysteine to phenylalanine, totals 16 residues. Only CDR3 DNA remains: 48 bases, in frame from the first base. CDR1 and CDR2 (SGHVS, FQNEAQ) derive from the germline V gene. The sample comes from a study of radiotherapy plus CTLA-4 blockade in lung cancer listed by TCRdb under 2018. About the investigation overall: Objective responses occurred in 18% of enrolled patients, and 30% to 40% achieved disease control.

Overall study outcomes, separate from this receptor: TCR clones derived from tumors expanded in peripheral blood after treatment with radiotherapy and ipilimumab. Early dynamic changes in blood T cell clones, together with increased serum interferon-beta after radiation, were reported as the strongest predictors of response.

The study tested focal radiation therapy combined with CTLA-4 blockade (ipilimumab) in patients with chemo-refractory metastatic non-small-cell lung cancer. Library preparation used the immunoSEQ multiplex PCR assay. TCRdb carries this immuneACCESS record with in-frame sequences only. Its versions omit some clonotypes, under half of them owing to an unresolved V gene in the studies checked, with the rest unexplained. The table for this sample lists under 90,000 clones; about two thirds of them were counted only once. The leading ten clones occupy more than 13% of the sample. The TCR sequence derives from a human donor with non-small cell lung cancer that progressed on radiotherapy plus ipilimumab. Here the chain combines TRBV7-8 and TRBJ1-5; the best D guess is TRBD1, with 5 bases matching. The material sequenced was peripheral blood, taken from a patient treated with radiotherapy plus ipilimumab. For the CDR3, the sequence is CASTPSGQGPNQPQHF. The DNA sequence follows: TGTGCCAGCACCCCAAGCGGGCAGGGACCAAATCAGCCCCAGCATTTT.